This TCR beta chain was recorded in a study of T cells in Graves' hyperthyroidism and ophthalmopathy. Regarding the study as a whole: Within blood appeared most thyroid clonotypes that had expanded above 0.001.

As to this clonotype: What it binds is not known.

Germline-derived CDR1 and CDR2 are LNHDA and SQIVND (reference sequence). Trimming stripped 3 bases from V and 0 bases from J, with 6 bases between. There are 13 residues in the CDR3. Regions amplified from RNA transcripts were the TCR beta CDR3 regions. With the HTBI primer set, the TCR CDR3 went through a first round of RT-PCR. In TCRdb, the multiplex PCR reads were re-called with MiXCR into one record per CDR3 protein. The sample includes hundreds of thousands of distinct CDR3 sequences, about 18% of them seen just once. The material sequenced was blood. V and J are TRBV19 and TRBJ2-7, with D tentatively TRBD1 or TRBD2 (5 bases each). The TCR sequence derives from a man between 40 and 49 years old with Graves' hyperthyroidism. The CDR3 region has the DNA TGTGCCAGTAGTATGGGGGACTCCTACGAGCAGTACTTC. Protein: CASSMGDSYEQYF.